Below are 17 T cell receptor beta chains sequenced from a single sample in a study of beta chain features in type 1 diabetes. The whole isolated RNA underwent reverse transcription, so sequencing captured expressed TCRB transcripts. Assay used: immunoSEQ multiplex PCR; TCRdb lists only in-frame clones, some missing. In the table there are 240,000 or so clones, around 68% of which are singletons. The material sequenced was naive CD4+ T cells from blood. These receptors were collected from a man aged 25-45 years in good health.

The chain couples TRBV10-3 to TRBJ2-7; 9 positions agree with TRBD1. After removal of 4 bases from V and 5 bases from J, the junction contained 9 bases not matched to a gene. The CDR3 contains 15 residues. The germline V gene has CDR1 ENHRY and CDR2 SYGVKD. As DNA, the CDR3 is TGTGCCATCAGTGGTAACAGGGGGCTCCCCAACGAGCAGTACTTC. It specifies CAISGNRGLPNEQYF.

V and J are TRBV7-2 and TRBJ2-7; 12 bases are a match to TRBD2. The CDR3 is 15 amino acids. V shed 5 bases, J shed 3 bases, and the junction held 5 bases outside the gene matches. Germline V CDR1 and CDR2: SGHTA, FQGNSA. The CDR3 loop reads CASSPGTSGRYEQYF. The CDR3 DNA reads TGTGCCAGCAGCCCGGGGACTAGCGGGCGCTACGAGCAGTACTTC. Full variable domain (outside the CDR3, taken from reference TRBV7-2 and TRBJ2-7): GAGVSQSPSNKVTEKGKDVELRCDPISGHTALYWYRQSLGQGLEFLIYFQGNSAPDKSGLPSDRFSAERTGGSVSTLTIQRTQQEDSAVYLCASSPGTSGRYEQYFGPGTRLTVT.

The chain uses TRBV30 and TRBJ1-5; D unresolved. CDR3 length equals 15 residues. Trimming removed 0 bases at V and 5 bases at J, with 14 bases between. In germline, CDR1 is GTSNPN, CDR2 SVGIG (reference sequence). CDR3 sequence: CAWSVMSGSHQPQHF. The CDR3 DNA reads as TGTGCCTGGAGTGTAATGTCGGGGAGCCATCAGCCCCAGCATTTT. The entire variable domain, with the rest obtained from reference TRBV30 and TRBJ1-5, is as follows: SQTIHQWPATLVQPVGSPLSLECTVEGTSNPNLYWYRQAAGRGLQLLFYSVGIGQISSEVPQNLSASRPQDRQFILSSKKLLLSDSGFYLCAWSVMSGSHQPQHFGDGTRLSIL.

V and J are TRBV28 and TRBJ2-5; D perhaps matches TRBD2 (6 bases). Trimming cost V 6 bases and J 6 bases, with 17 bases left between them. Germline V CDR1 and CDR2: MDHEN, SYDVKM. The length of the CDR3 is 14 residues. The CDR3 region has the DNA TGTGCCAGCAGACCTGTGGGTGCGGGACAGACCCAGTACTTC. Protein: CASRPVGAGQTQYF.

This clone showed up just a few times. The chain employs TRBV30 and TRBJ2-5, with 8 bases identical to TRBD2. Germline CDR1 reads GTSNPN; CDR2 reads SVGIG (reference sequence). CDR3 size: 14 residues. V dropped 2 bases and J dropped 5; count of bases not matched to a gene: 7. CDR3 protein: CAWSYTKRGETQYF. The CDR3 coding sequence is TGTGCCTGGAGTTACACTAAGCGGGGGGAGACCCAGTACTTC.

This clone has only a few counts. The DNA for the CDR3 is TGCAGCGTTGTTCTAGGACAGAGATCCTACGAGCAGTACTTC. Its protein is CSVVLGQRSYEQYF. The V call is TRBV29-1, the J call TRBJ2-7; a possible D gene is TRBD1 (6 bases). The CDR3 is 14 amino acids. Germline V gene lookup returns CDR1 SQVTM and CDR2 ANQGSEA. Trimming cost V 4 bases and J 1 base, with 14 bases left between them.

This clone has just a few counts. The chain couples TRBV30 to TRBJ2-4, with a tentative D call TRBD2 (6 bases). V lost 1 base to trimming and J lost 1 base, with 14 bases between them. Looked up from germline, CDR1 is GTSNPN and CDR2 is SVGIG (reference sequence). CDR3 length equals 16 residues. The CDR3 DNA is TGTGCCTGGAGTGGGGAGGATAGCGGCGCCAAAAACATTCAGTACTTC. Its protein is CAWSGEDSGAKNIQYF.

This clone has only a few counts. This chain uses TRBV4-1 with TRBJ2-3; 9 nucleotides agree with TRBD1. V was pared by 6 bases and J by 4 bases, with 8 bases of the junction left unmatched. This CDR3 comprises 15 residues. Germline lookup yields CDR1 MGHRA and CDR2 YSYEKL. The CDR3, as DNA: TGCGCCAGCAGACTTGGGACAGGGACGGCAGATACGCAGTATTTT. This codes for CASRLGTGTADTQYF.

The CDR3 reads CASSSQGRNTEAFF. The CDR3 DNA follows: TGTGCCAGCAGTTCACAGGGGCGGAACACTGAAGCTTTCTTT. The chain has TRBV7-9 and TRBJ1-1; TRBD1 matches at 7 bases. The germline V gene has CDR1 SEHNR and CDR2 FQNEAQ (reference sequence). The V gene end was trimmed by 6 bases and the J gene end by 1 base; junction bases not matched to a gene: 5. CDR3 length equals 14 residues.

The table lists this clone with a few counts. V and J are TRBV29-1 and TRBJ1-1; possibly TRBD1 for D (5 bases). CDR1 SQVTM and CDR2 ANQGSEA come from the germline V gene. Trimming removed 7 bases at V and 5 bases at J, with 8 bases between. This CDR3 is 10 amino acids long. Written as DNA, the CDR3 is TGCAGCGGAGACAGTACTGAAGCTTTCTTT. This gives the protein CSGDSTEAFF.

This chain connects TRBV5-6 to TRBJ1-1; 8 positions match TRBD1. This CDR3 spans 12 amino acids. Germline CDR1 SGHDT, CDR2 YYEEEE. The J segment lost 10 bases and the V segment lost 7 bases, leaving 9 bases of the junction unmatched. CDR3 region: CASGAAGGAAFF. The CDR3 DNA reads TGTGCCAGCGGAGCCGCAGGGGGCGCAGCTTTCTTT.

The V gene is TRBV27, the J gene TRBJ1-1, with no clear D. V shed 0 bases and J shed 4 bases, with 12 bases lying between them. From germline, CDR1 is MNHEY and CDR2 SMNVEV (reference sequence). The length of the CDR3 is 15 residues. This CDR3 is CASSLSPASSTEAFF. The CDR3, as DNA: TGTGCCAGCAGTTTATCGCCAGCCTCATCCACTGAAGCTTTCTTT.

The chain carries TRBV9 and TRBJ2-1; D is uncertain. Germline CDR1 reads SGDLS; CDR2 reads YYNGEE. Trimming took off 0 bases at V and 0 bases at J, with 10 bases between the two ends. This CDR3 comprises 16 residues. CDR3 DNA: TGTGCCAGCAGCGTAGGACGCGGCAGCTCCTACAATGAGCAGTTCTTC. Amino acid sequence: CASSVGRGSSYNEQFF.

CDR3 bases: TGTGCCAGCAGTTACTCAGGCGCAGGGGGGGCCTACGAGCAGTACTTC. Amino acids: CASSYSGAGGAYEQYF. V is TRBV6-5 and J is TRBJ2-7; D is perhaps TRBD1 or TRBD2 (7 bases each). The CDR3 sequence is 16 residues long. The V and J ends lost 0 bases and 2 bases respectively, with 14 bases between them. From germline, CDR1 is MNHEY and CDR2 SVGAGI.

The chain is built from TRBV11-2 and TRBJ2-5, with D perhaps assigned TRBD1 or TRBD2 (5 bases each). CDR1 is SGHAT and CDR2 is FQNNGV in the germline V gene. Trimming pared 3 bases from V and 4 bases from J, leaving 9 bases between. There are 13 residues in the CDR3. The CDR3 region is CASSFGARETQYF. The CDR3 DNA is TGTGCCAGCAGCTTCGGGGCTCGAGAGACCCAGTACTTC.

CDR3 nucleotide sequence: TGTGCCTGGATACCGGGAGAAGATACGCAGTATTTT. This translates into CAWIPGEDTQYF. This chain links TRBV30 with TRBJ2-3; a possible D gene is TRBD2 (6 bases). Germline CDR1 is GTSNPN and CDR2 is SVGIG (reference sequence). The ends were cut back, 4 bases at V and 5 bases at J, with 10 bases in the middle. The CDR3 length is 12 residues.

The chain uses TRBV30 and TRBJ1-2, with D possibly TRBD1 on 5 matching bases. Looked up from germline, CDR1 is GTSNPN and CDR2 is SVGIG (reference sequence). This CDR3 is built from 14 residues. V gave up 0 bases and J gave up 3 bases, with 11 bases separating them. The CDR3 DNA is TGTGCCTGGAGTGTACCAGGGAGTCACTATGGCTACACCTTC. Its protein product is CAWSVPGSHYGYTF. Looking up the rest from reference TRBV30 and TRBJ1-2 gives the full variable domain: SQTIHQWPATLVQPVGSPLSLECTVEGTSNPNLYWYRQAAGRGLQLLFYSVGIGQISSEVPQNLSASRPQDRQFILSSKKLLLSDSGFYLCAWSVPGSHYGYTFGSGTRLTVV.